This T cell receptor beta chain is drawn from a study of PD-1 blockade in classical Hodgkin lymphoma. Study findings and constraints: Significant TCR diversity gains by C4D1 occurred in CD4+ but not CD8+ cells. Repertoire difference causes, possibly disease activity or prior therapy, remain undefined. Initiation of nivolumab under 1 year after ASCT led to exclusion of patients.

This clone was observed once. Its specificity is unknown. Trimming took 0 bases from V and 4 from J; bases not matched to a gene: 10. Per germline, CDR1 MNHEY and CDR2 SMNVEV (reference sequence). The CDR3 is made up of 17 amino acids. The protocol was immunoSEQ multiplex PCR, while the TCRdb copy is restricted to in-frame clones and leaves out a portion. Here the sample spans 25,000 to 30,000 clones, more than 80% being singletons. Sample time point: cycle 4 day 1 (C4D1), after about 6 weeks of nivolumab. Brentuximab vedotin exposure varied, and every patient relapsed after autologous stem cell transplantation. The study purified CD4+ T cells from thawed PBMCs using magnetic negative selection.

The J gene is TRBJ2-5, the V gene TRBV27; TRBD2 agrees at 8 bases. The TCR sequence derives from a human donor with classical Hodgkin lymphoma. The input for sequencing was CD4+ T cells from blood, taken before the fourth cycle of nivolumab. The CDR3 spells CASSLSGNQRGRETQYF. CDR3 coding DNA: TGTGCCAGCAGTTTATCCGGAAACCAGCGGGGGCGAGAGACCCAGTACTTC.